Listed below are T cell receptor beta chains from one sample, sequenced in a study of OX40 agonist ivuxolimab in advanced cancers. Clones were sequenced by immunoSEQ multiplex PCR, and TCRdb holds only the in-frame ones, with some missing. The table lists some 62,000 clones, 84% of them singletons. This specimen consisted of CD4+ or CD8+ T cells sorted from blood, obtained in a trial of the OX40 agonist ivuxolimab. The origin of the receptors is an adult with an advanced solid tumor such as melanoma, head and neck, liver or kidney cancer. The CDR3 runs from the conserved cysteine through the conserved F or W. A D gene is named only where the DNA matches it firmly. The listing skips clone size in some rows; elsewhere it reads once, few, many or a size class.

v_call	cdr3_length	clone_size	d_call	j_call	cdr3_aa	cdr3_nt
TRBV30	13	NA	NA	TRBJ1-4	CAWSPIRNEKLFF	TGTGCCTGGAGCCCAATTAGGAATGAAAAACTGTTTTTT
TRBV29-1	15	NA	NA	TRBJ2-1	CSVGYGQGQGNEQFF	TGCAGCGTTGGTTATGGTCAGGGCCAAGGCAATGAGCAGTTCTTC
TRBV5-1	17	once	NA	TRBJ2-3	CASSLMAGATSTDTQYF	TGCGCCAGCAGCTTGATGGCTGGGGCCACTAGCACAGATACGCAGTATTTT
TRBV20-1	11	few	NA	TRBJ1-2	CSARVDYGYTF	TGCAGTGCTAGAGTGGACTATGGCTACACCTTC
TRBV29-1	13	NA	TRBD1	TRBJ1-3	CSVLTGGANTIYF	TGCAGCGTCCTGACAGGGGGAGCAAACACCATATATTTT
TRBV18	13	NA	NA	TRBJ2-2	CASSPSGTGELFF	TGTGCCAGCTCACCCTCCGGGACCGGGGAGCTGTTTTTT
TRBV30	13	NA	TRBD1	TRBJ2-5	CAWGQTGAETQYF	TGTGCCTGGGGGCAGACAGGGGCGGAGACCCAGTACTTC
TRBV5-1	13	NA	NA	TRBJ2-3	CASSFGGADTQYF	TGCGCCAGCAGTTTTGGAGGTGCAGATACGCAGTATTTT
TRBV28	15	NA	TRBD1	TRBJ2-3	CASSDGGQGTDTQYF	TGTGCCAGCAGCGACGGGGGACAGGGCACAGATACGCAGTATTTT
TRBV28	16	NA	NA	TRBJ1-1	CASSSPDNTMNTEAFF	TGTGCCAGCAGTTCCCCGGACAATACCATGAACACTGAAGCTTTCTTT
TRBV19	16	few	TRBD1	TRBJ1-2	CASSPTGGIRRDGYTF	TGTGCCAGTAGTCCCACAGGGGGAATCAGGCGTGATGGCTACACCTTC
TRBV6-6	12	few	NA	TRBJ1-1	CASRTSHGEAFF	TGTGCCAGCAGGACCTCCCACGGTGAAGCTTTCTTT
TRBV23-1	20	NA	TRBD1	TRBJ1-2	CASSQTVLPLGQEESYGYTF	TGCGCCAGCAGTCAAACCGTTCTACCCCTGGGACAGGAGGAGAGCTATGGCTACACCTTC
TRBV6-1	15	NA	NA	TRBJ1-2	CASSVLQAASYGYTF	TGTGCCAGCAGTGTACTTCAGGCGGCAAGCTATGGCTACACCTTC
TRBV19	16	NA	NA	TRBJ2-3	CASSRREITSTDTQYF	TGTGCCAGTAGTCGGAGGGAGATTACTAGCACAGATACGCAGTATTTT
TRBV7-9	15	once	TRBD1	TRBJ2-5	CASSPNRGSTETQYF	TGTGCCAGCAGCCCGAACAGGGGGAGCACCGAGACCCAGTACTTC
TRBV7-5	16	NA	NA	TRBJ1-5	CASSLSRGYSNQPQHF	TGTGCCAGCAGCTTAAGCAGGGGTTATAGCAATCAGCCCCAGCATTTT
TRBV7-3	13	NA	TRBD1	TRBJ1-1	CASSKDRGTEAFF	TGTGCCAGCAGCAAGGACAGGGGCACTGAAGCTTTCTTT
TRBV7-6	14	NA	NA	TRBJ1-5	CASSLVPANQPQHF	TGTGCCAGCAGCTTAGTACCGGCAAATCAGCCCCAGCATTTT
TRBV5-3	14	NA	NA	TRBJ2-2	CARSLGDPTGELFF	TGTGCCAGAAGCCTCGGGGACCCCACCGGGGAGCTGTTTTTT
TRBV15	15	NA	TRBD1	TRBJ1-6	CATSRKQGKESPLHF	TGTGCCACCAGCAGGAAACAGGGGAAAGAGTCACCCCTCCACTTT
TRBV7-2	15	NA	NA	TRBJ1-1	CASSLVEAGYTEAFF	TGTGCCAGCAGCTTGGTTGAGGCAGGGTACACTGAAGCTTTCTTT
TRBV2	14	NA	TRBD2	TRBJ2-7	CASSTGLAGVEQYF	TGTGCCAGCAGTACAGGACTAGCGGGGGTCGAGCAGTACTTC
TRBV28	15	NA	TRBD1	TRBJ2-7	CASSGTGTGGYEQYF	TGTGCCAGCAGTGGTACCGGGACAGGGGGTTACGAGCAGTACTTC
TRBV2	12	NA	NA	TRBJ1-5	CASSEGREPQHF	TGTGCCAGCAGTGAAGGAAGGGAGCCCCAGCATTTT
TRBV7-2	14	NA	TRBD2	TRBJ2-1	CASSPRLARDEQFF	TGTGCCAGCAGCCCCCGACTAGCGAGGGATGAGCAGTTCTTC
TRBV5-8	15	NA	TRBD1	TRBJ2-4	CASSLDRGELGIQYF	TGTGCCAGCAGCTTAGACAGGGGTGAGCTGGGCATTCAGTACTTC
TRBV5-5	14	NA	NA	TRBJ2-5	CASSWGVVQETQYF	TGTGCCAGCAGCTGGGGTGTAGTCCAAGAGACCCAGTACTTC
TRBV7-2	16	NA	NA	TRBJ2-6	CASSFVAGYGANVLTF	TGTGCCAGCAGCTTTGTTGCAGGGTATGGGGCCAACGTCCTGACTTTC
TRBV7-2	16	few	TRBD1	TRBJ1-1	CASSLGVLGGVTEAFF	TGTGCCAGCAGCTTAGGTGTTCTAGGGGGCGTCACTGAAGCTTTCTTT
TRBV7-9	13	NA	NA	TRBJ2-1	CASSLSRGNEQFF	TGTGCCAGCAGCTTATCTCGCGGCAATGAGCAGTTCTTC
TRBV28	13	NA	NA	TRBJ1-2	CASSFNAGSGYTF	TGTGCCAGCAGTTTTAACGCAGGTAGCGGCTACACCTTC